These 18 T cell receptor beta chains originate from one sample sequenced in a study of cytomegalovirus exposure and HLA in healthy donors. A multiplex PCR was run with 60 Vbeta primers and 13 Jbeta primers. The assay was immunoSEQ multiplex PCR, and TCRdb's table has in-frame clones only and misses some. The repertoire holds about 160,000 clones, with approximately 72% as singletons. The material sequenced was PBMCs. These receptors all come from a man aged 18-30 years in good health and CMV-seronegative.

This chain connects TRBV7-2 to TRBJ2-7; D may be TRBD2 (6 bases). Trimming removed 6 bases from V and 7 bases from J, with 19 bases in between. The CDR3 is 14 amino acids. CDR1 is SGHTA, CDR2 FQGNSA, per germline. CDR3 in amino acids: CASRGRDFTQEQYF. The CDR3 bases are TGTGCCAGCAGGGGAAGGGACTTCACTCAAGAGCAGTACTTC. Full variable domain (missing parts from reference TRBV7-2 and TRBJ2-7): GAGVSQSPSNKVTEKGKDVELRCDPISGHTALYWYRQSLGQGLEFLIYFQGNSAPDKSGLPSDRFSAERTGGSVSTLTIQRTQQEDSAVYLCASRGRDFTQEQYFGPGTRLTVT.

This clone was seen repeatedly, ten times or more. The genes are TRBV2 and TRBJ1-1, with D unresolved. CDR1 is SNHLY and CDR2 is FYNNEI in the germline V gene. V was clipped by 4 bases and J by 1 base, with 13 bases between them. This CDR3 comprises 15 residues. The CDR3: CASSGRRSRNTEAFF. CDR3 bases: TGTGCCAGCAGTGGTCGCCGCTCCAGGAACACTGAAGCTTTCTTT.

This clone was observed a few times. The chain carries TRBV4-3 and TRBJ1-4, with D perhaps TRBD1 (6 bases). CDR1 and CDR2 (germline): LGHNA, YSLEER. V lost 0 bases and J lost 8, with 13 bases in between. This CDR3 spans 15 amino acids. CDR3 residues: CASSQDVGGREKLFF. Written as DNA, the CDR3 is TGCGCCAGCAGCCAAGATGTGGGGGGGCGGGAAAAACTGTTTTTT.

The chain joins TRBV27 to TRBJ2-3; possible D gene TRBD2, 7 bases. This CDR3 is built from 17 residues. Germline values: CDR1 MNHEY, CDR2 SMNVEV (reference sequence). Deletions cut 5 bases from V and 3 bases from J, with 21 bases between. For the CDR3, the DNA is TGTGCCAGCAGTCCGTGGGGGGGGCAGGTGGGGACAGATACGCAGTATTTT. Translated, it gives CASSPWGGQVGTDTQYF.

CDR3 nucleotide sequence: TGTGCCAGCAGTTTACAGCGGGACTCCTACAATGAGCAGTTCTTC. It encodes CASSLQRDSYNEQFF. The chain links TRBV27 to TRBJ2-1; TRBD2 matches 7 bases. Looked up from germline, CDR1 is MNHEY and CDR2 is SMNVEV (reference sequence). The CDR3 totals 15 residues. V shed 2 bases and J 0 bases; nucleotides not matched to a gene: 1.

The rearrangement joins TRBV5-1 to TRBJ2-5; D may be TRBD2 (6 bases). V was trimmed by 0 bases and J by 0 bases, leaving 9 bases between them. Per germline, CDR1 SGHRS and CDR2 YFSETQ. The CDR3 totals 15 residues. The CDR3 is CASSLVRDYQETQYF. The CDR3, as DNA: TGCGCCAGCAGCTTGGTACGGGACTACCAAGAGACCCAGTACTTC.

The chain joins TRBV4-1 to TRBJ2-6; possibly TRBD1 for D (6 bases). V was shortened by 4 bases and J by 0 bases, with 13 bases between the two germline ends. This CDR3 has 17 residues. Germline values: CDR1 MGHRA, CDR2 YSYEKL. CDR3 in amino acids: CASSPLQGTSGANVLTF. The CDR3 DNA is TGCGCCAGCAGCCCCTTACAGGGTACCTCTGGGGCCAACGTCCTGACTTTC.

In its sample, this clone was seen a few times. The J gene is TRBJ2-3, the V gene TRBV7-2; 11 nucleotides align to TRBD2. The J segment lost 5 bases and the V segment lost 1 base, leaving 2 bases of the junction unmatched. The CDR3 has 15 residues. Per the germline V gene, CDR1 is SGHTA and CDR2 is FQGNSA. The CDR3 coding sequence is TGTGCCAGCAGCTTAGGCGGACTAGCGGGAGATACGCAGTATTTT. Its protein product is CASSLGGLAGDTQYF.

The CDR3 sequence is CASSLTADSNQPQHF. The CDR3 nucleotides are TGTGCCAGCTCATTGACAGCCGATAGCAATCAGCCCCAGCATTTT. V and J are TRBV18 and TRBJ1-5, with D perhaps matching TRBD1 (5 bases). Germline V gene sequence: CDR1 KGHSH, CDR2 LQKENI. Trimming shortened V by 5 bases and J by 0 bases, and 11 bases separated the two germline ends. The CDR3 loop spans 15 amino acids.

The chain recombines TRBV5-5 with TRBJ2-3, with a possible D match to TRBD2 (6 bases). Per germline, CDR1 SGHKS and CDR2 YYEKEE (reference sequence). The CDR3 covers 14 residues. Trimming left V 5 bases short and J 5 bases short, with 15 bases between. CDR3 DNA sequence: TGTGCCAGCAGTATATCGGGAGCCGGAGATACGCAGTATTTT. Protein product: CASSISGAGDTQYF.

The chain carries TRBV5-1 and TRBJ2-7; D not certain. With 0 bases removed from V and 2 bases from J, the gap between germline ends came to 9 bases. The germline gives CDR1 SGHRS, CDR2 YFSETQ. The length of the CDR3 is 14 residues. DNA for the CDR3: TGCGCCAGCAGCTTGGTCCCCACTACCTACGAGCAGTACTTC. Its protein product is CASSLVPTTYEQYF. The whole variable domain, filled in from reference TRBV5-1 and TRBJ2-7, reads KAGVTQTPRYLIKTRGQQVTLSCSPISGHRSVSWYQQTPGQGLQFLFEYFSETQRNKGNFPGRFSGRQFSNSRSEMNVSTLELGDSALYLCASSLVPTTYEQYFGPGTRLTVT.

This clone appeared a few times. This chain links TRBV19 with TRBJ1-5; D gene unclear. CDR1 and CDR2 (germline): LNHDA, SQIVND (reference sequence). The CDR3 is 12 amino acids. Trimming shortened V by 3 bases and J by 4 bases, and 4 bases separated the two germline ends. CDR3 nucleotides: TGTGCCAGTAGTATGGAGAATCAGCCCCAGCATTTT. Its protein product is CASSMENQPQHF.

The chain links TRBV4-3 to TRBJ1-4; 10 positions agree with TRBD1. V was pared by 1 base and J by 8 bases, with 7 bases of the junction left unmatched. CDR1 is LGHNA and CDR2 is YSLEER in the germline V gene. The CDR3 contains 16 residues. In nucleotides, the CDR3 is TGCGCCAGCAGCCAAGTACTGGGACAGGGGAGGGAAAAACTGTTTTTT. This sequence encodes CASSQVLGQGREKLFF.

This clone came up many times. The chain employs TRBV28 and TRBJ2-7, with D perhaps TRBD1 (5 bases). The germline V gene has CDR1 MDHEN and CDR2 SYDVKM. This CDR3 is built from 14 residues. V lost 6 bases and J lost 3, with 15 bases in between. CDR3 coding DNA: TGTGCCAGCAGCCCCCCCGACAGACACTACGAGCAGTACTTC. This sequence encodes CASSPPDRHYEQYF. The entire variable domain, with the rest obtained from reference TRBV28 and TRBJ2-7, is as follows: DVKVTQSSRYLVKRTGEKVFLECVQDMDHENMFWYRQDPGLGLRLIYFSYDVKMKEKGDIPEGYSVSREKKERFSLILESASTNQTSMYLCASSPPDRHYEQYFGPGTRLTVT.

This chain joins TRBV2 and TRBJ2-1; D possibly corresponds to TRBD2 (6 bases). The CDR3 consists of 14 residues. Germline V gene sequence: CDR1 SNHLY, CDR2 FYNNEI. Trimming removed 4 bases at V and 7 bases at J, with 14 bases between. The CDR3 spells CASSVELGRNEQFF. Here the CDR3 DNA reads TGTGCCAGCAGTGTAGAGTTGGGGAGGAATGAGCAGTTCTTC.

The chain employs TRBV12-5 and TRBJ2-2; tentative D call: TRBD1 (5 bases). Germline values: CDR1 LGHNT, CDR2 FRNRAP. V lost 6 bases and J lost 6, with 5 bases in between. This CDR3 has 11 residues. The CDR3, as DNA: TGTGCTAGTGGGGGGCCCGGGGAGCTGTTTTTT. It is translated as CASGGPGELFF.

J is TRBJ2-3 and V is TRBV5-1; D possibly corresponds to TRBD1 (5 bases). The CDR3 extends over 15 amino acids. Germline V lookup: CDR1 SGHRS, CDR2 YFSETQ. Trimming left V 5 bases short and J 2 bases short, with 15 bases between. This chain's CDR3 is CASSKGLENTDTQYF. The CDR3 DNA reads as TGCGCCAGCAGTAAGGGGCTAGAAAACACAGATACGCAGTATTTT.

CDR3 nucleotide sequence: TGTGCCAGCAGTTACCAGGGGAACACTGAAGCTTTCTTT. The encoded protein is CASSYQGNTEAFF. The chain has TRBV6-6 and TRBJ1-1; D possibly corresponds to TRBD1 (5 bases). Per germline, CDR1 MNHNY and CDR2 SVGAGI (reference sequence). The CDR3 totals 13 residues. With 2 bases removed from V and 1 base from J, the gap between germline ends came to 5 bases.